This T cell receptor (beta chain) is from a study of tumor-infiltrating lymphocytes in oesophageal squamous cell carcinoma. TCRdb reprocessed the PCR reads via MiXCR and lists one record per CDR3 protein. The repertoire holds over 15,000 distinct CDR3 sequences, with under 70% as singletons. The CDR3 is 15 amino acids long, termini counted. The germline V gene encodes CDR1 MNHEY and CDR2 SVGAGI. Regarding this clonotype: The final CDR3 position lacks the conserved phenylalanine or tryptophan, pointing to a likely read error. The limits of the CDR3 on the DNA are not certain, so only TCRdb's listed CDR3 is given.

Input material: esophageal tumor tissue. This TCR was recovered from a female donor with esophageal squamous cell carcinoma. The chain carries TRBV6-5 and TRBJ2-3; the table assigns TRBD1, which was not confirmed against the DNA. The CDR3 is CASSTGTGGEQYFGP.